This T cell receptor beta chain was obtained from a study of OX40 agonist ivuxolimab in advanced cancers. The study, taken as a whole, reports: Certain nonresponders likewise exhibited a low normalized T-cell clonal expansion.

Using immunoSEQ multiplex PCR, the repertoire was profiled, and TCRdb retains in-frame clones only, with some absent. The table shows 92,000 or so clones, with just under 90% occurring only once. There are 15 residues in the CDR3. Germline V gene lookup returns CDR1 LNHDA and CDR2 SQIVND (reference sequence). With 3 bases removed from V and 1 base from J, the gap between germline ends came to 12 bases. A note on this clone: The antigen is unknown.

J is TRBJ1-1 and V is TRBV19, with D possibly TRBD1 on 5 matching bases. The clonotype originates from an adult with an advanced solid tumor such as melanoma, head and neck, liver or kidney cancer. The source was CD4+ or CD8+ T cells sorted from blood, collected in a trial of the OX40 agonist ivuxolimab. The chain's CDR3 is CASSIGGAGNTEAFF. The CDR3, as DNA: TGTGCCAGTAGTATTGGAGGGGCGGGGAACACTGAAGCTTTCTTT.